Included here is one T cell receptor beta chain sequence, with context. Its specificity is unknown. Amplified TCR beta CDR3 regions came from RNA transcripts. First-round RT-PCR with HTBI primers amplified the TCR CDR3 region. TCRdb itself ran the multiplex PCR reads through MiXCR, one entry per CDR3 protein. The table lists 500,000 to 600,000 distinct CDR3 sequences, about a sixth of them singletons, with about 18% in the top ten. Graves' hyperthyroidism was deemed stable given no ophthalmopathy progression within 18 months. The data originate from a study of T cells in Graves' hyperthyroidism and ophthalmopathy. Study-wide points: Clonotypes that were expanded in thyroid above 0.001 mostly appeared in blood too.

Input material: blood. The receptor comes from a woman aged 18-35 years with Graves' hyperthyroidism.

CDR3 amino acids: CASSAVKQPQHF. The CDR3 DNA is TGTGCCAGCAGCGCCGTTAAGCAGCCCCAGCATTTT. The V gene is TRBV2, the J gene TRBJ1-5; no reliable D call. The germline gives CDR1 SNHLY, CDR2 FYNNEI. V lost 6 bases and J 7 bases, leaving 10 bases between the germline ends. This CDR3 comprises 12 residues.